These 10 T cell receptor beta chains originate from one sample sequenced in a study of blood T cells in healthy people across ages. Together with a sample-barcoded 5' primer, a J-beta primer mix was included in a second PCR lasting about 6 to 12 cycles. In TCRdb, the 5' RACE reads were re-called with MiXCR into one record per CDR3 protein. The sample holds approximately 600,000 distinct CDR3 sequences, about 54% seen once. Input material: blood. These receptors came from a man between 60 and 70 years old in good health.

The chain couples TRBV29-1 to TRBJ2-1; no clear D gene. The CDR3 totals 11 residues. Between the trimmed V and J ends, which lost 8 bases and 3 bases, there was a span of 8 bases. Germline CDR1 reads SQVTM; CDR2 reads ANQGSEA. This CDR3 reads CSFPNYNEQFF. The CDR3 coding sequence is TGCAGCTTCCCAAACTACAATGAGCAGTTCTTC.

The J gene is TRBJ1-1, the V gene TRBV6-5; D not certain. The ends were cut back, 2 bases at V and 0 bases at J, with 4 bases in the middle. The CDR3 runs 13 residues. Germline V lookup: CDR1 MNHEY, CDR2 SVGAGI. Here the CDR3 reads CASSYNLNTEAFF. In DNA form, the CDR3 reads TGTGCCAGCAGTTACAATCTGAACACTGAAGCTTTCTTT.

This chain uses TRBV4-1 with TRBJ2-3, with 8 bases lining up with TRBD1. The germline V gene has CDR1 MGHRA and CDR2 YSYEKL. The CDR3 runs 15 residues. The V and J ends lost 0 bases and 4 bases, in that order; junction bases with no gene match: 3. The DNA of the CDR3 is TGCGCCAGCAGCCAAGAGGACAGGGTGGCAGATACGCAGTATTTT. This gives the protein CASSQEDRVADTQYF.

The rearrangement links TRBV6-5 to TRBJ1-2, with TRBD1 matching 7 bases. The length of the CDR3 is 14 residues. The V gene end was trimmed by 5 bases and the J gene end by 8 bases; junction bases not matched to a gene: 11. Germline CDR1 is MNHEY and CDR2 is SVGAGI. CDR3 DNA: TGTGCCAGCAGTGTTGGGACAGTGGGTAGAGGCTACACCTTC. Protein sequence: CASSVGTVGRGYTF.

The CDR3 loop is CASSFGISSSTDTQYF. DNA for the CDR3: TGTGCCAGCAGTTTCGGAATATCGTCTAGCACAGATACGCAGTATTTT. The chain is built from TRBV12-3 or TRBV12-4 and TRBJ2-3; no firm D call. The CDR3 consists of 16 residues. V was trimmed by 3 bases and J by 0 bases, leaving 13 bases between them.

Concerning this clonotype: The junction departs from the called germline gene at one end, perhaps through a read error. The CDR3 nucleotides are TGTGCCACCACCGGGACTAGGAGGACAGAGACGCAGTATTTT. It translates to CATTGTRRTETQYF. V gene TRBV10-3 combines with J gene TRBJ2-3; 8 bases align to TRBD2. CDR1 is ENHRY and CDR2 is SYGVKD in the germline V gene. The CDR3 totals 14 residues.

The DNA for the CDR3 is TGTGCCAGCAGCCAAGTACCCCTCTTAAGACAGGGGGCGGACTATGGCTACACCTTC. It specifies CASSQVPLLRQGADYGYTF. The genes are TRBV4-2 and TRBJ1-2; the match to TRBD1 covers 10 bases. The CDR3 consists of 19 residues. The germline CDR1 and CDR2 sequences are LGHNA and YNFKEQ. V lost 1 base to trimming and J lost 3 bases; unmatched junction nucleotides: 14.

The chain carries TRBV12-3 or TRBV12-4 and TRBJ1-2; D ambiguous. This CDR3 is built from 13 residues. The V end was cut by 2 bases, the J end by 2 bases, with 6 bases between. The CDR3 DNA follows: TGTGCCAGCAGTTTATTGGGGAACTATGGCTACACCTTC. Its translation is CASSLLGNYGYTF.

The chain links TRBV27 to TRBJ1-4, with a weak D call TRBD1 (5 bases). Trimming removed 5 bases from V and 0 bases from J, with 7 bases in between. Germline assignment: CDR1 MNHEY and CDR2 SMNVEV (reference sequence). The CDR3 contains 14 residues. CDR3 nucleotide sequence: TGTGCCAGCAGTGAGACAGCAACTAATGAAAAACTGTTTTTT. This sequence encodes CASSETATNEKLFF.

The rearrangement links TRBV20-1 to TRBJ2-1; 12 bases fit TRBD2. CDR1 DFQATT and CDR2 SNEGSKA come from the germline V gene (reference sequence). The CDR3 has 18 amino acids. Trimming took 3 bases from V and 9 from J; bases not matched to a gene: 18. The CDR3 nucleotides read TGCAGTGCTAGTGATCTAGCGGGGGGGGATGTGCGCAACGGTGAGCAGTTCTTC. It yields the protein CSASDLAGGDVRNGEQFF.